This T cell receptor beta chain was sequenced for a study of tumor-infiltrating lymphocytes in primary liver carcinoma. Study context: Productive TCRbeta read yields ran from roughly 3.9 to 6.8 million per sample and were similar between tissues.

Per the germline V gene, CDR1 is SQVTM and CDR2 is ANQGSEA. Trimming removed 4 bases at V and 1 base at J, with 14 bases between. The CDR3 runs 14 residues. Constant-region priming of around 500 ng total RNA yielded TCR beta cDNA. For TCR beta, libraries were produced by three nested multiplex PCR rounds using slightly modified ARM-PCR. Each of the first two PCR rounds ran approximately 10 cycles with TRBV1-TRBV30 forward and C-beta reverse primers. TCRdb fed the multiplex PCR reads into MiXCR, producing one record per CDR3 protein. The sample holds about 320,000 distinct CDR3 sequences, about 62% seen once. Note on this clonotype: A much more abundant neighbour one base away suggests this may be a read error.

Germline DNA was also extracted, with blood RNA taken from unsorted whole blood. J is TRBJ2-7 and V is TRBV29-1; perhaps TRBD1 as D (6 bases). The sequenced sample consisted of peripheral blood. The TCR originated in a man aged 40-50 years with primary liver carcinoma and hepatitis B virus infection. CDR3 sequence reads: CSVARGQKSYEQYF. For the CDR3, the DNA is TGCAGCGTTGCCAGGGGACAAAAATCCTACGAGCAGTACTTC.